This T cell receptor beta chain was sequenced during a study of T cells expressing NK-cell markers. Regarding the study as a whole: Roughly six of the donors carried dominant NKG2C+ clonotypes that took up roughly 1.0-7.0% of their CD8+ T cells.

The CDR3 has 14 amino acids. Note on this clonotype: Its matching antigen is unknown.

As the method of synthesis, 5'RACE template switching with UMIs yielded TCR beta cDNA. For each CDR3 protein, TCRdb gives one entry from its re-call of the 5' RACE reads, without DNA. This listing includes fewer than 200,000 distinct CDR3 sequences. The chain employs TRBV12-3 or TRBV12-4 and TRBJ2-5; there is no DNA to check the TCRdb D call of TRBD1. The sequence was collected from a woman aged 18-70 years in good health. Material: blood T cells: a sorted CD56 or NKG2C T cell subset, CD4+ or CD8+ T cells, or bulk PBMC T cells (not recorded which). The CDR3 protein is CASSLERGRGTQYF.